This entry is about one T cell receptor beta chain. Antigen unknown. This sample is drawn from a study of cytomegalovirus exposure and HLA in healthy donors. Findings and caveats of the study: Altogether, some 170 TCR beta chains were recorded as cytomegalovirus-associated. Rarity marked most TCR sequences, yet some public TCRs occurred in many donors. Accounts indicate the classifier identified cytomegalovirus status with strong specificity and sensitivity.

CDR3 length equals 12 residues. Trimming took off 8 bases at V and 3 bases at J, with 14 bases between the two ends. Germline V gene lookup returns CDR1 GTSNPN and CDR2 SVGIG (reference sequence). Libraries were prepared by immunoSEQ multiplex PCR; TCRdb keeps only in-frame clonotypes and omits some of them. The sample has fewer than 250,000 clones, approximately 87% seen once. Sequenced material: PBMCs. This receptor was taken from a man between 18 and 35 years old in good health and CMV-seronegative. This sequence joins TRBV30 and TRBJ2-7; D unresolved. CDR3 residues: CAVNQPGYEQYF. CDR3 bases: TGTGCCGTAAACCAACCGGGCTACGAGCAGTACTTC.